This T cell receptor (beta chain) was recovered during a study of response to subunit inactivated influenza vaccine. Findings of the study overall: Few additional T cells are recruited per seasonal influenza vaccination, authors suggested.

TCRdb analysed the RT-PCR reads with MiXCR anew, one entry per CDR3 protein. The sample consists of roughly 670,000 distinct CDR3 sequences, around 15% of them appearing once. This clonotype was counted only a few times. Its matching antigen is unknown. This TCR was recovered from a man aged 50 or older who received an inactivated influenza vaccine. The source was PBMCs from blood, collected about 14 days before vaccination.

The CDR3 region has the DNA TGTGCCAGCACTACTAGCGGGGGGTGGCAGGAGCAGTTCTTC. Translation: CASTTSGGWQEQFF. The chain carries TRBV11-2 and TRBJ2-1; 12 nucleotides match TRBD2. J lost 10 bases, V lost 7 bases, and 8 bases had no gene match. Per the germline V gene, CDR1 is SGHAT and CDR2 is FQNNGV. The CDR3 totals 14 residues.